This T cell receptor (beta chain) came from a study of T cell clonotyping in hematopoietic cell transplantation. Worth noting for this clone: Its matching antigen is unknown.

Some clones are missing from TCRdb's copy, which holds only in-frame ones; the method was immunoSEQ multiplex PCR. In the table there are some 7,400 clones, approximately 90% of which are singletons. Study-wide points: At the given depth, recipient repertoires were over 97% de novo clonotypes.

The CDR3 length is 13 residues. Germline V gene lookup returns CDR1 MNHEY and CDR2 SVGAGI. V was clipped by 7 bases and J by 3 bases; unmatched bases: 4. V is TRBV6-5 and J is TRBJ2-7; TRBD1 agrees at 9 bases. The specimen was PBMCs, collected 100 days after allogeneic stem cell transplant. The sequence derives from a male patient aged 50 to 59 who had an allogeneic stem cell transplant from a related donor, so the T cells may come from the graft donor. Some clones in this sample may be carry-over from other donors' samples. Written as DNA, the CDR3 is TGTGCCAGCAAGGGACAGGGAAGCTACGAGCAGTACTTC. This sequence encodes CASKGQGSYEQYF.